This TCR beta chain stems from a study of T cells in Graves' hyperthyroidism and ophthalmopathy (dated by TCRdb to about 2019). Regarding the complete study: Peripheral blood samples were taken at the time of initial diagnosis, prior to any treatment. To identify TCR V-J signatures that set the groups apart, the researchers used a discovery cohort of 90 to 100 patients, made up of under 50 with Graves' ophthalmopathy and 57 with stable Graves' hyperthyroidism. Whether ophthalmopathy could be predicted prospectively was tested in an independent validation cohort made up of about 18 hyperthyroidism patients plus 17 patients who later progressed to ophthalmopathy. The 90 or so discovery patients were randomly split 7:3 into training and test sets. In about 6 Graves' hyperthyroidism patients, the study also compared T-cell repertoires from thyroid tissue with T-cell repertoires from blood. After blood sampling, hyperthyroidism patients were treated with methimazole at a starting dose of 30 mg daily, and ophthalmopathy patients were treated with high-dose intravenous methylprednisolone. According to the paper, TCR Vbeta CDR3 sequencing was carried out on 120 to 150 peripheral blood samples, which came from fewer than 50 ophthalmopathy, some 73 hyperthyroidism and 17 progressor patients. What the authors observed across the whole study: In validation, the model predicted progression to ophthalmopathy a median of about 6.8 months before onset, with over 55% sensitivity and 72.22% specificity. Blood samples also contained most of the expanded thyroid clonotypes (frequency above 0.001), which suggests that blood repertoires may reflect thyroid immune responses. No statistical method was used to set the sample size in advance, and investigators knew the group allocation. A 13 V-J signature model separated ophthalmopathy from stable hyperthyroidism, with approximately 86% sensitivity and just under 84% specificity in cross-validation and 80%/75% in testing.

This clonotype showed up many times. Its recognized antigen is unknown. Base qualities were left out, and no much larger clone turns up one base away. Inclusive of the bounding cysteine and phenylalanine, the CDR3 is 16 residues long. The CDR3 DNA has 48 bases and is translated from base 1. Trimmed from V: 4 bases; trimmed from J: 4 bases; junction bases lacking a gene match: 10. The germline V gene specifies SGHRS as CDR1 and YFSETQ as CDR2. Moderately to severely active disease, a Clinical Activity Score of at least 3, a NOSPECS grade of at least 4, and a duration under 3 months were present in ophthalmopathy patients. Any patient with an uncontrolled infection, another autoimmune disease, pregnancy or lactation was excluded. Diagnoses were based on clinical symptoms, serum thyroxine and TRAb, thyroid ultrasound and orbital computed tomography. PBMCs were separated from roughly 10 ml of fresh peripheral blood using Ficoll-Paque density gradient centrifugation. Total RNA was extracted using Trizol reagent, and RNA quality was assessed on an Agilent 2100 Bioanalyzer.

Amplification of TCR beta CDR3 regions was carried out from RNA transcripts. For the first round of RT-PCR on the TCR CDR3, the HTBI primer set was used together with the Qiagen OneStep RT-PCR kit. A second multiplex PCR round built the libraries, followed by size selection and purification. Libraries were sequenced paired-end with 100 bp reads on an Illumina HiSeq2000. The original methods were these. SOAPnuke was used to process the raw data, throwing out any read that contained adapters or uncalled bases, had a mean Phred below 15, or lacked an exact constant-primer or identifier match. High-quality paired reads were merged with COPE v1.2.5, and unique nucleotide sequences were defined as clonotypes. MiTCR v1.1 was used to align the clonotypes against IMGT TRBV, TRBD and TRBJ reference segments. The analysis was restricted to V-J combinations with a frequency above 0.0001, which together covered just over 98% of the repertoires. The TCS score was defined as F50 (clonal expansion) divided by E x V (chaos), with BLOSUM62-based TCRdist calculated between CDR3 peptides within each V-J. Welch's t-statistics and random forest reduced roughly 500 V-J features to 10 to 15, which were used in a naive Bayes classifier (R e1071). TCRdb reworked the public reads: Q25 trimming with fastp, MiXCR clone assembly, productive beta chains retained. Each CDR3 protein appears once, grouped with its most common genes and DNA. The V and J calls follow TCRdb's processing rather than the paper's. The sample table shows roughly 600,000 distinct CDR3 sequences, and roughly 15% are seen once. The leading ten clones occupy around 13% of the sample.

The sample consisted of blood. This receptor was identified in a woman aged 45-60 years with Graves' ophthalmopathy. The rearranged segments are TRBV5-1 and TRBJ2-3; TRBD1 aligns with 9 central bases. The CDR3 protein: CASSLARTGAPDTQYF. The DNA sequence is TGCGCCAGCAGCCTGGCGAGGACAGGGGCCCCAGATACGCAGTATTTT.